What follows are 15 T cell receptor beta chains derived from one specimen sequenced in a study of CD8+CD57+ T cells in acquired aplastic anemia. Genomic DNA, serving as template, underwent TCR beta VDJ and CDR3 profiling. MiXCR was run by TCRdb on the reads, yielding one entry per CDR3 protein. The profile covers approximately 380,000 distinct CDR3 sequences, with about 70% appearing a single time and around 4% taken by the ten largest. Sequenced material: sorted CD4+, CD8+, or CD8+CD57+ T cells (not recorded which) from PBMCs. The receptors come from a human donor in good health, serving as a control.

This clonotype showed up many times. This sequence joins TRBV11-3 and TRBJ2-1, with 10 bases matching TRBD2. V shed 2 bases, J shed 2 bases, and the junction held 6 bases outside the gene matches. Germline V gene data show CDR1 as SGHNT and CDR2 as YENEEA. The CDR3 is 17 amino acids. DNA for the CDR3: TGTGCCAGCAGCTTATATGGTACTAGCGGGGCCTACAATGAGCAGTTCTTC. It translates to CASSLYGTSGAYNEQFF.

Comments on this clonotype: An end of the junction differs from the germline gene, which may be a read error. The chain couples TRBV5-1 to TRBJ2-6; 7 nucleotides agree with TRBD1. CDR1 and CDR2 from the germline V gene are SGHRS and YFSETQ. This CDR3 region has 15 residues. The CDR3 loop is CASSLEGAGSNVLTF. CDR3 nucleotides: TGCGCCAGCAGCTTGGAGGGGGCTGGGTCCAACGTCCTGACTTTC.

The chain is built from TRBV15 and TRBJ2-7; perhaps TRBD1 as D (6 bases). Germline-derived CDR1 and CDR2 are LNHNV and YYDKDF (reference sequence). The germline V and J ends were trimmed by 0 bases and 6 bases, with 15 bases remaining between them. The CDR3 loop spans 15 amino acids. This CDR3 is CATSRDRGAGSEQYF. The CDR3 nucleotides are TGTGCCACCAGCAGAGACAGGGGCGCAGGAAGCGAGCAGTACTTC.

The V call is TRBV28, the J call TRBJ2-7; D not certain. This CDR3 is built from 14 residues. V lost 5 bases and J lost 6, with 17 bases in between. The germline V gene encodes CDR1 MDHEN and CDR2 SYDVKM. CDR3 DNA sequence: TGTGCCAGCAGTCACACGACGAACGGGCGCGAGCAGTACTTC. Amino acid sequence: CASSHTTNGREQYF.

This clonotype was picked up a small number of times. Here the CDR3 omits its conserved ending phenylalanine or tryptophan, so a read error is the likely source. This chain joins TRBV18 and TRBJ1-1, with a tentative D call TRBD1 (6 bases). There are 14 residues in the CDR3. Germline loops: CDR1 KGHSH, CDR2 LQKENI. Trimming removed 2 bases at V and 4 bases at J, with 11 bases between. In DNA form, the CDR3 reads TGTGCCAGCTCACCAACACAGGGAGGCACTGAAGCTTTCCTT. As protein: CASSPTQGGTEAFL.

This chain connects TRBV30 to TRBJ1-6, with TRBD1 matching over 7 bases. This CDR3 spans 13 amino acids. J lost 7 bases, V lost 4 bases, and 4 bases had no gene match. CDR1 and CDR2 (germline): GTSNPN, SVGIG (reference sequence). Written as DNA, the CDR3 is TGTGCCTGGACCCCGGGACAGAATTCACCCCTCCACTTT. Its protein is CAWTPGQNSPLHF. Complete variable domain (other parts from reference TRBV30 and TRBJ1-6): SQTIHQWPATLVQPVGSPLSLECTVEGTSNPNLYWYRQAAGRGLQLLFYSVGIGQISSEVPQNLSASRPQDRQFILSSKKLLLSDSGFYLCAWTPGQNSPLHFGNGTRLTVT.

This clonotype was seen ten or more times. The rearrangement joins TRBV9 to TRBJ2-5; D possibly corresponds to TRBD1 (6 bases). The CDR3 consists of 14 residues. Germline V gives CDR1 SGDLS, CDR2 YYNGEE. The V end was cut by 4 bases, the J end by 5 bases, with 15 bases between. CDR3 loop: CASSITGSPETQYF. The CDR3 nucleotides read TGTGCCAGCAGCATTACAGGGTCACCCGAGACCCAGTACTTC.

This clonotype was counted many times. The genes are TRBV20-1 and TRBJ2-3; D gene ambiguous. V dropped 7 bases and J dropped 2 bases, with 10 bases sitting between them. Germline assignment: CDR1 DFQATT and CDR2 SNEGSKA (reference sequence). This CDR3 has 12 residues. CDR3 sequence reads: CSGHPNTDTQYF. The CDR3 DNA reads TGCAGTGGACACCCGAACACAGATACGCAGTATTTT.

A few counts support this clonotype. The chain couples TRBV6-2 or TRBV6-3 to TRBJ2-2; TRBD1 aligns across 10 bases. CDR1 is MNHEY and CDR2 is SVGEGT in the germline V gene. The V and J ends lost 7 bases and 4 bases, in that order; junction bases with no gene match: 12. The CDR3 is made up of 17 amino acids. The CDR3: CASTPMGQGHVTGELFF. In DNA, the CDR3 is TGTGCCAGCACCCCAATGGGACAGGGGCATGTCACCGGGGAGCTGTTTTTT.

This rearrangement joins TRBV15 to TRBJ1-2; the D is unclear. V lost 8 bases and J lost 6, with 16 bases in between. This CDR3 region has 13 residues. Germline-derived CDR1 and CDR2 are LNHNV and YYDKDF (reference sequence). CDR3 loop: CATEADNYDGYTF. CDR3 sequence (DNA): TGTGCCACCGAAGCGGATAACTACGATGGCTACACCTTC.

The CDR3 sequence is CSVDRGDTEAFF. The CDR3 DNA reads TGCAGCGTTGACAGGGGGGACACTGAAGCTTTCTTT. The V call is TRBV29-1, the J call TRBJ1-1; 7 nucleotides match TRBD1. V was clipped by 3 bases and J by 3 bases; unmatched bases: 1. The CDR3 loop spans 12 amino acids. Germline V gene lookup returns CDR1 SQVTM and CDR2 ANQGSEA.

Worth noting for this clonotype: No conserved phenylalanine or tryptophan is present at the end of the CDR3, so a read error is the likely explanation. The DNA is omitted, as the CDR3 cannot be located on it reliably, and the CDR3 follows TCRdb's listing. The rearrangement joins TRBV14 to TRBJ1-1. Germline V gene lookup returns CDR1 SGHDN and CDR2 FVKESK. The CDR3 comprises 13 residues, both ends counted. This CDR3 is CASSQVTGLEETL.

At least ten counts were recorded for this clonotype. The chain combines TRBV2 with TRBJ1-6; tentatively, D is TRBD1 (5 bases). The CDR3 is 14 residues long. Germline V gives CDR1 SNHLY, CDR2 FYNNEI. Trimming pared 4 bases from V and 7 bases from J, leaving 11 bases between. The CDR3, as DNA: TGTGCCAGCAGTGCGGACAATCAAAATTCACCCCTCCACTTT. Protein: CASSADNQNSPLHF. The variable domain in full, with the rest retrieved from reference TRBV2 and TRBJ1-6, is EPEVTQTPSHQVTQMGQEVILRCVPISNHLYFYWYRQILGQKVEFLVSFYNNEISEKSEIFDDQFSVERPDGSNFTLKIRSTKLEDSAMYFCASSADNQNSPLHFGNGTRLTVT.

A few counts support this clonotype. This sequence joins TRBV7-2 and TRBJ1-1; tentatively, D is TRBD1 (6 bases). The germline V gene encodes CDR1 SGHTA and CDR2 FQGNSA. V lost 5 bases and J lost 1, with 23 bases in between. The CDR3 totals 18 residues. CDR3 coding DNA: TGTGCCAGCAGCCAAGACCTGTTCGGGGGGCAAAGGAACACTGAAGCTTTCTTT. This translates into CASSQDLFGGQRNTEAFF.

This clonotype has a single count. The chain joins TRBV7-8 to TRBJ2-7; D gene ambiguous. The CDR3 sequence is 15 residues long. The germline CDR1 and CDR2 sequences are SGHVS and FQNEAQ. Trimming shortened V by 5 bases and J by 12 bases, and 26 bases separated the two germline ends. For the CDR3, the DNA is TGTGCCAGCAGCCCTTGCGGCAGTTTCTCCTACGAGTTGTACTTC. Translating gives CASSPCGSFSYELYF.